The clone carrying this T cell receptor beta chain was seen repeatedly, ten times or more. The sample is drawn from a study of blood T cells in healthy people across ages. Alongside a J-beta primer mix, a sample-barcoded 5' primer served in a second PCR lasting roughly 6 to 11 cycles. TCRdb fed the 5' RACE reads into MiXCR, producing one record per CDR3 protein. In the table there are 600,000 or so distinct CDR3 sequences, around a fifth of which are singletons. Sequencing input: blood. The receptor's source is a man between 70 and 80 years old in good health.

In DNA form, the CDR3 reads TGTGCCAGCACCCAGCCGGCTACAGATACGCAGTATTTT. This sequence encodes CASTQPATDTQYF. V gene TRBV7-8 combines with J gene TRBJ2-3, with D uncertain. Germline V gene sequence: CDR1 SGHVS, CDR2 FQNEAQ. This CDR3 has 13 amino acids. The V gene lost 7 bases and the J gene lost 3 bases, with 11 bases spanning the gap. The full variable domain, completed using reference TRBV7-8 and TRBJ2-3, is GAGVSQSPRYKVAKRGQDVALRCDPISGHVSLFWYQQALGQGPEFLTYFQNEAQLDKSGLPSDRFFAERPEGSVSTLKIQRTQQEDSAVYLCASTQPATDTQYFGPGTRLTVL.